The source of this T cell receptor beta chain is a study of cytomegalovirus exposure and HLA in healthy donors. CDR1 KGHSH and CDR2 LQKENI come from the germline V gene. V shed 5 bases and J shed 4 bases, with 6 bases lying between them. This CDR3 is built from 12 residues. The PCR was carried out with 60 Vbeta primers and 13 Jbeta primers. Under the authors' procedure: In a later analysis, the count reached some 88 million unique TCR beta chains, with roughly 12 million shared. Method: immunoSEQ multiplex PCR; TCRdb's copy keeps in-frame clones and lacks some. Clonal size and the V and J genes are those of that table, whereas D and trimming came from the DNA. This table holds about 140,000 clones, around 84% found once.

The sequencing sample was made of PBMCs. The clonotype comes from a man aged 50 to 60 in good health and CMV-seronegative. This chain uses TRBV18 with TRBJ1-5; D unresolved. The DNA of the CDR3 is TGTGCCAGCTCATCATTTAATCAGCCCCAGCATTTT. Translated: CASSSFNQPQHF. The variable domain in full, completed from reference TRBV18 and TRBJ1-5, reads NAGVMQNPRHLVRRRGQEARLRCSPMKGHSHVYWYRQLPEEGLKFMVYLQKENIIDESGMPKERFSAEFPKEGPSILRIQQVVRGDSAAYFCASSSFNQPQHFGDGTRLSIL.